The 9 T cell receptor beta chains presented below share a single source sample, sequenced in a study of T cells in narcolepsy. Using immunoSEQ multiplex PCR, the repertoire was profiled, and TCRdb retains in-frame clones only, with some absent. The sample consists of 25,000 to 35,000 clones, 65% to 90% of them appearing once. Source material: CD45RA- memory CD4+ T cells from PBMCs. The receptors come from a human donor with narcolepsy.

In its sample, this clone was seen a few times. CDR3 nucleotide sequence: TGTGCCAGCAGTCCAAACGGGGGCTCTGGAAACACCATATATTTT. Its translation is CASSPNGGSGNTIYF. J is TRBJ1-3 and V is TRBV28, with D tentatively TRBD1 (5 bases). CDR1 MDHEN and CDR2 SYDVKM come from the germline V gene. The CDR3 runs 15 residues. V shed 5 bases and J shed 0 bases, with 11 bases lying between them.

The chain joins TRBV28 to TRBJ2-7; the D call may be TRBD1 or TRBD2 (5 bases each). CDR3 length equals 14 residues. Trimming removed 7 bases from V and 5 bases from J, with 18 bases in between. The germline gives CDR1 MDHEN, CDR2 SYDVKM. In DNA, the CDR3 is TGTGCCAGCAAGACCGGGACGGGTGGCAACGAGCAGTACTTC. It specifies CASKTGTGGNEQYF.

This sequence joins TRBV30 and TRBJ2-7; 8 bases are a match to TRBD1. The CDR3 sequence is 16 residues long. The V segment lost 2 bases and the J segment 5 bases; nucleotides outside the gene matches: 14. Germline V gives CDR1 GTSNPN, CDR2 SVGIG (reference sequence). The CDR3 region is CAWSPPWFGQGHEQYF. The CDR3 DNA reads TGTGCCTGGAGTCCCCCTTGGTTTGGACAGGGTCACGAGCAGTACTTC.

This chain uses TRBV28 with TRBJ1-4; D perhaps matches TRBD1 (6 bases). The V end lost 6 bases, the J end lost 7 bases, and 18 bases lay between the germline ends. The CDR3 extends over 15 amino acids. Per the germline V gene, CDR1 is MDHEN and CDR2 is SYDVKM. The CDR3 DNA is TGTGCCAGCAGGACATTGGGGGGCCGGATTGAAAAACTGTTTTTT. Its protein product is CASRTLGGRIEKLFF.

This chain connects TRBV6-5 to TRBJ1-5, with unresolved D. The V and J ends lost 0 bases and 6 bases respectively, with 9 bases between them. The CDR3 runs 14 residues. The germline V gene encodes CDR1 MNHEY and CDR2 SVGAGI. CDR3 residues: CASSYSRAFQPQHF. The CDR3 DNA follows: TGTGCCAGCAGTTACTCAAGGGCGTTTCAGCCCCAGCATTTT.

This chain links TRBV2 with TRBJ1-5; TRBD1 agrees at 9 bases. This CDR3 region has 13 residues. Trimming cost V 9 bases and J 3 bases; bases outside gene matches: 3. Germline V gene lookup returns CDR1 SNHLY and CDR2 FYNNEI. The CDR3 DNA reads TGTGCCAGTTGGACAGGGGCCAATCAGCCCCAGCATTTT. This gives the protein CASWTGANQPQHF. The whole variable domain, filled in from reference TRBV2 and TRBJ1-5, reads EPEVTQTPSHQVTQMGQEVILRCVPISNHLYFYWYRQILGQKVEFLVSFYNNEISEKSEIFDDQFSVERPDGSNFTLKIRSTKLEDSAMYFCASWTGANQPQHFGDGTRLSIL.

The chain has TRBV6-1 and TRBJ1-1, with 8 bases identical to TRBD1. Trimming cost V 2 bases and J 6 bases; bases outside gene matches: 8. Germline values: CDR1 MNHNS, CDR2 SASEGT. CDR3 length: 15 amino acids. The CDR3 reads CASSEMRQGKAEAFF. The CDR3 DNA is TGTGCCAGCAGTGAAATGCGACAGGGGAAAGCTGAAGCTTTCTTT.

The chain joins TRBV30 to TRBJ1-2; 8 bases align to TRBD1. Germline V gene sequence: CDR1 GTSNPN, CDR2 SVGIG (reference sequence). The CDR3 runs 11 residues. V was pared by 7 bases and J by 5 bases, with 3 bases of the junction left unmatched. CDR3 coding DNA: TGTGCCTCGGACAGGGAGTATGGCTACACCTTC. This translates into CASDREYGYTF.

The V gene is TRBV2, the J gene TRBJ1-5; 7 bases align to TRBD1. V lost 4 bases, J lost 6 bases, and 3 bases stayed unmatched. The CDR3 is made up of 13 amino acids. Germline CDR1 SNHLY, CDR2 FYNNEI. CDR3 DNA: TGTGCCAGCAGTGGGGACAGCGCTCAGCCCCAGCATTTT. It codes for CASSGDSAQPQHF.